This T cell receptor (beta chain) was recorded in a study of OX40 agonist ivuxolimab in advanced cancers. On the study more broadly: Patients with hepatocellular carcinoma, melanoma, renal cell or head and neck cancer made up the dose-escalation patients. Around 40% of patients had received prior checkpoint inhibitor therapy.

Sequenced by immunoSEQ multiplex PCR; TCRdb stores in-frame clones only, minus some. The table lists 65,000 to 80,000 clones, roughly 80% of them singletons. Systemic immunosuppression or a history of autoimmune disease excluded patients. V was clipped by 4 bases and J by 0 bases; unmatched bases: 4. The CDR3 sequence is 15 residues long. Germline V gene lookup returns CDR1 MNHNS and CDR2 SASEGT. On this clone: Its matching antigen is unknown.

Study-wide findings and caveats: At doses 0.1 to 3.0 mg/kg, CD4+ and CD8+ clones expanded.

Source: CD4+ or CD8+ T cells sorted from blood, taken in a trial of the OX40 agonist ivuxolimab. The source is an adult with an advanced solid tumor such as melanoma, head and neck, liver or kidney cancer. This chain connects TRBV6-1 to TRBJ2-7, with 9 positions matching TRBD2. In DNA, the CDR3 is TGTGCCAGCAGTGCGGCGGGAGGGCCCTCCTACGAGCAGTACTTC. It codes for CASSAAGGPSYEQYF.